This T cell receptor beta chain is drawn from a study of blood T cell repertoires in COVID-19. Overall study: The cDNA or gDNA used as material had been derived from T cells, B-cell-depleted T cells, or PBMCs.

Between the trimmed V and J ends, which lost 1 base and 3 bases, there was a span of 4 bases. Germline CDR1 and CDR2: KGHDR and SFDVKD. This CDR3 comprises 13 residues. Original methodology: The assay estimated nucleated cells by amplifying reference gene primers. TCRdb's table, derived via immunoSEQ multiplex PCR, lists solely in-frame clones and lacks some. V and J calls and clone size are given by that table; D and trimming were obtained from the DNA. The sample has some 150,000 clones, approximately 87% seen once. V gene TRBV24-1 combines with J gene TRBJ2-3; no definite D call. The sequence was obtained from an older woman with COVID-19, enrolled during active disease. Sample: peripheral blood. The CDR3 reads CATSDFRTDTQYF. In DNA, the CDR3 is TGTGCCACCAGTGATTTTAGAACAGATACGCAGTATTTT.